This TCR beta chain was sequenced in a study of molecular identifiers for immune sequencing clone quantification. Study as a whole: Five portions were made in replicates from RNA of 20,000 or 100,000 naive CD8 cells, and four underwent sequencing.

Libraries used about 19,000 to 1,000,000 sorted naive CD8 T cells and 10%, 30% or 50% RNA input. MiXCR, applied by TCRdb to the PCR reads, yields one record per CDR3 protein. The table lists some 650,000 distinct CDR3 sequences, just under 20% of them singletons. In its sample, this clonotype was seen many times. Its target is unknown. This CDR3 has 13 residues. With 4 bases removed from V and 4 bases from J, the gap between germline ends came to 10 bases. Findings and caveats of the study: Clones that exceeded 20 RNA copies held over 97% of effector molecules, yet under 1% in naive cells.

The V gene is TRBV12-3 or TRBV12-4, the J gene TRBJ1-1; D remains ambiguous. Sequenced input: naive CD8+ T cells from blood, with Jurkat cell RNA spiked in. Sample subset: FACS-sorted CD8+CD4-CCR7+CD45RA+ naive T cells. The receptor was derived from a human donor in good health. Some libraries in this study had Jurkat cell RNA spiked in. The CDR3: CASSSKVGTEAFF. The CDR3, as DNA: TGTGCCAGCAGTTCGAAGGTGGGCACTGAAGCTTTCTTT.